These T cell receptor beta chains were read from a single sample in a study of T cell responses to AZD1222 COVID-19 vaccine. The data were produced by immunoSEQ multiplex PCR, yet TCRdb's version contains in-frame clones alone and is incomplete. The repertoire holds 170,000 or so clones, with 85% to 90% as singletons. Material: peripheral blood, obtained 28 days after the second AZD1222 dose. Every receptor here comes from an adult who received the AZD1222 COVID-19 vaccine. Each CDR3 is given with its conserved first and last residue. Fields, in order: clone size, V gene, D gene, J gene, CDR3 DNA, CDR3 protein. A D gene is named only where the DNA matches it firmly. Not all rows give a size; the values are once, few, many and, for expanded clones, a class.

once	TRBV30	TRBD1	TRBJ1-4	TGTGCCTGGAGTCCCGAGACAGGGGGCAGGGAAAAACTGTTTTTT	CAWSPETGGREKLFF
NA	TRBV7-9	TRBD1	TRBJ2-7	TGTGCCAGTACGACAGGGGTCTCCTACGAGCAGTACTTC	CASTTGVSYEQYF
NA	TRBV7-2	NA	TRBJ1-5	TGTGCCAGCAGCTTTAACCTGGGGAGCAATCAGCCCCAGCATTTT	CASSFNLGSNQPQHF
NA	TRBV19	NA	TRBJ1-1	TGTGCCAGTATTCTTTCGGGACGATGGGAAGCTTTCTTT	CASILSGRWEAFF
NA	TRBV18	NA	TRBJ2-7	TGTGCCAGCTCACCCGGGGAAGAGCAGTACTTC	CASSPGEEQYF
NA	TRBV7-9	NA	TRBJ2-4	TGTGCCAGCAGCTTAGTCCCCGGGAAGGGCATTCAGTACTTC	CASSLVPGKGIQYF
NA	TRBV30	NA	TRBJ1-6	TGTGCCTGGAGTACTCATAACAGGGACTCACCCCTCCACTTT	CAWSTHNRDSPLHF
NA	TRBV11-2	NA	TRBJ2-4	TGTGCCAGCAGCACCCCGGGATTTGTGTACTTC	CASSTPGFVYF
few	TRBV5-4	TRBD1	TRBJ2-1	TGTGCCAGCAGCTTAAACCGGGTGACAGGGCGCCTAGTCCCGTACAATGAGCAGTTCTTC	CASSLNRVTGRLVPYNEQFF
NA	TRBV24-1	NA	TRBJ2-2	TGTGCCACCAGAGCATCCGGGGAGCTGTTTTTT	CATRASGELFF
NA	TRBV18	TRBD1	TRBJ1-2	TGTGCCAGCTCACCACTGTTGGACAGGAAAGGGGGCTACACCTTC	CASSPLLDRKGGYTF
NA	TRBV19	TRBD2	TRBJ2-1	TGTGCCAGTAGGGGACTAGCGGGGGGCACGGATGAGCAGTTCTTC	CASRGLAGGTDEQFF
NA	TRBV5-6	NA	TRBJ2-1	TGTGCCAGCAGCTGGAGGGGTCGGACTGGATACAATGAGCAGTTCTTC	CASSWRGRTGYNEQFF
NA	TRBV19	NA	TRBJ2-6	TGTGCCAGTAGTATAGATGGGCCGGGACGGATCTCTGGGGCCAACGTCCTGACTTTC	CASSIDGPGRISGANVLTF
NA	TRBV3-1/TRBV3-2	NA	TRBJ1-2	TGTGCCAGCAGCCAAGAAGGGGTGGCCGGGGGGGATGGCTACACCTTC	CASSQEGVAGGDGYTF
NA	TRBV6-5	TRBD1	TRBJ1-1	TGTGCCAGCAGTTACGCGCATCCGGGACAGACTGAAGCTTTCTTT	CASSYAHPGQTEAFF
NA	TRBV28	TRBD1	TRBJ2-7	TGTGCCAGCAGAGGCGGGACAGGGAGCTCCTACGAGCAGTACTTC	CASRGGTGSSYEQYF
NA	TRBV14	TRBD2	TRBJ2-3	TGTGCCAGCAGCCAAGGAGGGTCTAGCGGGGTCTGGAATACGCAGTATTTT	CASSQGGSSGVWNTQYF
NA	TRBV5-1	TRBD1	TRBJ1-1	TGCGCCAGCAGCTGGAGACAGGGAGGCACTGAAGCTTTCTTT	CASSWRQGGTEAFF
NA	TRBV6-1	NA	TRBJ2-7	TGTGCCAGCAGTGAGGACAGCCCTAGAGAGCAGTACTTC	CASSEDSPREQYF
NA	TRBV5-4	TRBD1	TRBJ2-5	TGTGCCAGCAGCGCGACCGGGACAGGGATTGAGACCCAGTACTTC	CASSATGTGIETQYF
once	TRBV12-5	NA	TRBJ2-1	TGTGCTAGTGGTTTGGGACGGAATGAGCAGTTCTTC	CASGLGRNEQFF
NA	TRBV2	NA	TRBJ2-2	TGTGCCAGCAGTGTAGAGGGTGAGACCGGGGAGCTGTTTTTT	CASSVEGETGELFF
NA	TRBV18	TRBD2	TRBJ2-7	TGTGCCAGCTCGTCCGGCGGGGGATCCTACGAGCAGTACTTC	CASSSGGGSYEQYF
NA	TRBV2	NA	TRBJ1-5	TGTGCCAGCGGACGGGACGGCAATCAGCCCCAGCATTTT	CASGRDGNQPQHF
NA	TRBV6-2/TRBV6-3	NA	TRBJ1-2	TGTGCCAGCACCCCCCGGCAGGTCGGATATGGCTACACCTTC	CASTPRQVGYGYTF